The 19 T cell receptor beta chains listed next were all sequenced from one sample in a study of T cells in Graves' hyperthyroidism and ophthalmopathy. Template material for amplifying TCR beta CDR3 regions consisted of RNA transcripts. First-round RT-PCR targeting the TCR CDR3 was performed with the HTBI primer set. TCRdb reprocessed the multiplex PCR reads with MiXCR, giving one entry per CDR3 protein. The repertoire holds about 640,000 distinct CDR3 sequences, with roughly 20% as singletons. Sequencing was performed on blood. Receptors were obtained from a young man with Graves' ophthalmopathy.

This clonotype was recorded at least ten times. V usage is TRBV11-2 and J usage is TRBJ2-4; unclear D gene. The germline CDR1 and CDR2 sequences are SGHAT and FQNNGV. This CDR3 has 14 amino acids. Trimming pared 5 bases from V and 1 base from J, leaving 9 bases between. The CDR3 reads CASSPRLAKNIQYF. CDR3 nucleotides: TGTGCCAGCAGCCCTCGATTGGCCAAAAACATTCAGTACTTC.

This clonotype was found many times. The chain employs TRBV11-2 and TRBJ2-3; D gene uncertain. The germline V gene has CDR1 SGHAT and CDR2 FQNNGV. This CDR3 spans 14 amino acids. Between the trimmed V and J ends, which lost 5 bases and 0 bases, there was a span of 9 bases. The CDR3 DNA is TGTGCCAGCAGCCCAGATTCTAGCACAGATACGCAGTATTTT. This gives the protein CASSPDSSTDTQYF.

This clonotype showed up many times. V gene TRBV5-1 combines with J gene TRBJ2-3; D ambiguous. The CDR3 is 15 residues long. The V and J ends lost 4 bases and 0 bases respectively, with 12 bases between them. Germline V gene lookup returns CDR1 SGHRS and CDR2 YFSETQ. CDR3 loop: CASSRIGDSTDTQYF. The CDR3 DNA reads as TGCGCCAGCAGCCGGATCGGAGATAGCACAGATACGCAGTATTTT.

Only a few counts were recorded for this clonotype. Its ends do not fully match the called genes, so a read error is possible. The chain employs TRBV28 and TRBJ2-1; 7 bases agree with TRBD1. CDR3 length equals 15 residues. Germline V gene lookup returns CDR1 MDHEN and CDR2 SYDVKM. This CDR3 reads CASSPPGQLYDEQFF. In DNA form, the CDR3 reads TGTGCCAGCAGTCCCCCGGGACAGCTCTACGATGAGCAGTTCTTC. Using reference TRBV28 and TRBJ2-1 for the parts outside the CDR3, the full variable domain is DVKVTQSSRYLVKRTGEKVFLECVQDMDHENMFWYRQDPGLGLRLIYFSYDVKMKEKGDIPEGYSVSREKKERFSLILESASTNQTSMYLCASSPPGQLYDEQFFGPGTRLTVL.

This clonotype was observed at least ten times. V and J are TRBV3-1 and TRBJ2-7, with TRBD1 matching over 9 bases. The V and J ends lost 0 bases and 2 bases, in that order; junction bases with no gene match: 2. This CDR3 contains 15 residues. Looked up from germline, CDR1 is LGHDT and CDR2 is YNNKEL (reference sequence). CDR3 in DNA: TGTGCCAGCAGCCAAGATGGGACAGGGCCCTACGAGCAGTACTTC. It yields the protein CASSQDGTGPYEQYF.

This clonotype occurred a few times. CDR3 sequence reads: CASSLGYGLAGTNTGELFF. Written as DNA, the CDR3 is TGTGCCAGCAGCTTAGGTTACGGACTAGCGGGAACGAACACCGGGGAGCTGTTTTTT. V and J are TRBV13 and TRBJ2-2; 12 positions match TRBD2. J was trimmed by 0 bases and V by 0 bases; bases with no gene match: 5. CDR3 length: 19 amino acids. Germline V gene lookup returns CDR1 PRHDT and CDR2 FYEKMQ (reference sequence).

The J gene is TRBJ2-1, the V gene TRBV29-1; 7 positions match TRBD2. CDR3 size: 13 residues. Per the germline V gene, CDR1 is SQVTM and CDR2 is ANQGSEA. J was trimmed by 10 bases and V by 1 base; bases with no gene match: 7. The CDR3 DNA is TGCAGCGTTGAAGCCTGGGGGGGGAACGAGCAGTTCTTC. Translating it yields CSVEAWGGNEQFF.

This clonotype was recorded at least ten times. The chain carries TRBV4-1 and TRBJ1-5; possibly TRBD1 for D (5 bases). Germline V gene lookup returns CDR1 MGHRA and CDR2 YSYEKL. CDR3 length equals 15 residues. Trimming took 1 base from V and 3 from J, leaving 10 bases between them. The CDR3 sequence: CASSQVQGDNQPQHF. DNA for the CDR3: TGCGCCAGCAGCCAAGTTCAGGGTGACAATCAGCCCCAGCATTTT.

This clonotype has at least ten counts. The chain recombines TRBV13 with TRBJ2-5; D not resolved. Germline CDR1 PRHDT, CDR2 FYEKMQ (reference sequence). This CDR3 contains 13 residues. Deletions cut 6 bases from V and 6 bases from J, with 14 bases between. The CDR3 is CASSYRMAQTQYF. CDR3 sequence (DNA): TGTGCCAGCAGTTATCGGATGGCACAGACCCAGTACTTC.

In this sample, this clonotype turned up many times. The chain joins TRBV18 to TRBJ1-1; D is ambiguous. The CDR3 contains 15 residues. Looked up from germline, CDR1 is KGHSH and CDR2 is LQKENI. V dropped 5 bases and J dropped 0 bases, with 13 bases sitting between them. The CDR3 loop is CASSGRRMMNTEAFF. The CDR3 bases are TGTGCCAGCTCAGGGAGGCGGATGATGAACACTGAAGCTTTCTTT.

Only a few counts were recorded for this clonotype. The chain links TRBV19 to TRBJ2-7, with D perhaps matching TRBD2 (6 bases). The CDR3 has 14 residues. CDR1 and CDR2 (germline): LNHDA, SQIVND (reference sequence). Deletions cut 3 bases from V and 2 bases from J, with 11 bases between. The CDR3, as DNA: TGTGCCAGTAGTATCGGGAGTCGCCCCTACGAGCAGTACTTC. Encoded protein: CASSIGSRPYEQYF.

This clonotype was detected a few times. The gene calls are TRBV6-6 and TRBJ2-3, with TRBD2 matching 7 bases. Germline V lookup: CDR1 MNHNY, CDR2 SVGAGI (reference sequence). The CDR3 consists of 14 residues. The trim removed 2 bases at V and 10 bases at J, leaving 9 bases unmatched. CDR3 bases: TGTGCCAGCAGTTACGAGGGAGGGCCTTTTTCGCAGTATTTT. Its protein is CASSYEGGPFSQYF.

This clonotype was counted at least ten times. The genes are TRBV20-1 and TRBJ2-2; TRBD2 might be the D (5 bases). Germline CDR1 and CDR2: DFQATT and SNEGSKA (reference sequence). The V end lost 6 bases, the J end lost 4 bases, and 15 bases lay between the germline ends. The CDR3 runs to 14 residues. CDR3 DNA sequence: TGCAGTGCCCCCAGCTTGGGAGCCACCGGGGAGCTGTTTTTT. It is translated as CSAPSLGATGELFF.

This clonotype was observed a handful of times. This chain connects TRBV30 to TRBJ2-7; 7 bases line up with TRBD1. Unmatched junction bases numbered 4, after V lost 0 bases and J lost 2 bases. This CDR3 contains 14 residues. Per germline, CDR1 GTSNPN and CDR2 SVGIG (reference sequence). The DNA for the CDR3 is TGTGCCTGGAGTGTAAGGGGGCCAACCTACGAGCAGTACTTC. This translates into CAWSVRGPTYEQYF.

The chain joins TRBV6-1 to TRBJ2-2; TRBD2 agrees at 9 bases. The junction had 8 bases not matched to a gene; V was cut back by 1 base and J by 8 bases. The CDR3 sequence is 16 residues long. Looked up from germline, CDR1 is MNHNS and CDR2 is SASEGT. The CDR3 coding sequence is TGTGCCAGCAGTGAAGAAGCGGGAGGTGGTAAAGGGGAGCTGTTTTTT. Protein sequence: CASSEEAGGGKGELFF.

The sample holds a few counts of this clonotype. CDR3 in DNA: TGTGCCTCCTCGGACGAGACGGTAGCCTACGAGCAGTACTTC. Translated, it gives CASSDETVAYEQYF. This chain links TRBV3-1 with TRBJ2-7; D gene uncertain. The CDR3 sequence is 14 residues long. Trimming stripped 11 bases from V and 2 bases from J, with 19 bases between. Germline V lookup: CDR1 LGHDT, CDR2 YNNKEL (reference sequence).

This clonotype was counted a few times. The chain links TRBV28 to TRBJ2-2; tentative D call: TRBD1 (5 bases). With 8 bases removed from V and 2 bases from J, the gap between germline ends came to 21 bases. Germline-derived CDR1 and CDR2 are MDHEN and SYDVKM. This CDR3 has 17 residues. The CDR3 DNA is TGTGCCAGCTCACTGGGGCTCACGACACATAACACCGGGGAGCTGTTTTTT. Protein sequence: CASSLGLTTHNTGELFF.

The rearrangement joins TRBV20-1 to TRBJ2-7, with TRBD1 identical over 8 bases. Looked up from germline, CDR1 is DFQATT and CDR2 is SNEGSKA (reference sequence). The V segment lost 0 bases and the J segment 2 bases; nucleotides outside the gene matches: 3. The CDR3 covers 14 residues. CDR3 sequence: CSARDHRGTYEQYF. For the CDR3, the DNA is TGCAGTGCTAGAGATCACAGGGGGACCTACGAGCAGTACTTC.

This chain links TRBV6-1 with TRBJ2-4, with D possibly being TRBD2 (5 bases). V was clipped by 7 bases and J by 0 bases, with 19 bases between them. This CDR3 is built from 17 residues. Germline CDR1 MNHNS, CDR2 SASEGT. The CDR3: CASKRTGIQLAKNIQYF. The CDR3 region has the DNA TGTGCCAGCAAGAGGACTGGGATTCAGTTAGCCAAAAACATTCAGTACTTC.